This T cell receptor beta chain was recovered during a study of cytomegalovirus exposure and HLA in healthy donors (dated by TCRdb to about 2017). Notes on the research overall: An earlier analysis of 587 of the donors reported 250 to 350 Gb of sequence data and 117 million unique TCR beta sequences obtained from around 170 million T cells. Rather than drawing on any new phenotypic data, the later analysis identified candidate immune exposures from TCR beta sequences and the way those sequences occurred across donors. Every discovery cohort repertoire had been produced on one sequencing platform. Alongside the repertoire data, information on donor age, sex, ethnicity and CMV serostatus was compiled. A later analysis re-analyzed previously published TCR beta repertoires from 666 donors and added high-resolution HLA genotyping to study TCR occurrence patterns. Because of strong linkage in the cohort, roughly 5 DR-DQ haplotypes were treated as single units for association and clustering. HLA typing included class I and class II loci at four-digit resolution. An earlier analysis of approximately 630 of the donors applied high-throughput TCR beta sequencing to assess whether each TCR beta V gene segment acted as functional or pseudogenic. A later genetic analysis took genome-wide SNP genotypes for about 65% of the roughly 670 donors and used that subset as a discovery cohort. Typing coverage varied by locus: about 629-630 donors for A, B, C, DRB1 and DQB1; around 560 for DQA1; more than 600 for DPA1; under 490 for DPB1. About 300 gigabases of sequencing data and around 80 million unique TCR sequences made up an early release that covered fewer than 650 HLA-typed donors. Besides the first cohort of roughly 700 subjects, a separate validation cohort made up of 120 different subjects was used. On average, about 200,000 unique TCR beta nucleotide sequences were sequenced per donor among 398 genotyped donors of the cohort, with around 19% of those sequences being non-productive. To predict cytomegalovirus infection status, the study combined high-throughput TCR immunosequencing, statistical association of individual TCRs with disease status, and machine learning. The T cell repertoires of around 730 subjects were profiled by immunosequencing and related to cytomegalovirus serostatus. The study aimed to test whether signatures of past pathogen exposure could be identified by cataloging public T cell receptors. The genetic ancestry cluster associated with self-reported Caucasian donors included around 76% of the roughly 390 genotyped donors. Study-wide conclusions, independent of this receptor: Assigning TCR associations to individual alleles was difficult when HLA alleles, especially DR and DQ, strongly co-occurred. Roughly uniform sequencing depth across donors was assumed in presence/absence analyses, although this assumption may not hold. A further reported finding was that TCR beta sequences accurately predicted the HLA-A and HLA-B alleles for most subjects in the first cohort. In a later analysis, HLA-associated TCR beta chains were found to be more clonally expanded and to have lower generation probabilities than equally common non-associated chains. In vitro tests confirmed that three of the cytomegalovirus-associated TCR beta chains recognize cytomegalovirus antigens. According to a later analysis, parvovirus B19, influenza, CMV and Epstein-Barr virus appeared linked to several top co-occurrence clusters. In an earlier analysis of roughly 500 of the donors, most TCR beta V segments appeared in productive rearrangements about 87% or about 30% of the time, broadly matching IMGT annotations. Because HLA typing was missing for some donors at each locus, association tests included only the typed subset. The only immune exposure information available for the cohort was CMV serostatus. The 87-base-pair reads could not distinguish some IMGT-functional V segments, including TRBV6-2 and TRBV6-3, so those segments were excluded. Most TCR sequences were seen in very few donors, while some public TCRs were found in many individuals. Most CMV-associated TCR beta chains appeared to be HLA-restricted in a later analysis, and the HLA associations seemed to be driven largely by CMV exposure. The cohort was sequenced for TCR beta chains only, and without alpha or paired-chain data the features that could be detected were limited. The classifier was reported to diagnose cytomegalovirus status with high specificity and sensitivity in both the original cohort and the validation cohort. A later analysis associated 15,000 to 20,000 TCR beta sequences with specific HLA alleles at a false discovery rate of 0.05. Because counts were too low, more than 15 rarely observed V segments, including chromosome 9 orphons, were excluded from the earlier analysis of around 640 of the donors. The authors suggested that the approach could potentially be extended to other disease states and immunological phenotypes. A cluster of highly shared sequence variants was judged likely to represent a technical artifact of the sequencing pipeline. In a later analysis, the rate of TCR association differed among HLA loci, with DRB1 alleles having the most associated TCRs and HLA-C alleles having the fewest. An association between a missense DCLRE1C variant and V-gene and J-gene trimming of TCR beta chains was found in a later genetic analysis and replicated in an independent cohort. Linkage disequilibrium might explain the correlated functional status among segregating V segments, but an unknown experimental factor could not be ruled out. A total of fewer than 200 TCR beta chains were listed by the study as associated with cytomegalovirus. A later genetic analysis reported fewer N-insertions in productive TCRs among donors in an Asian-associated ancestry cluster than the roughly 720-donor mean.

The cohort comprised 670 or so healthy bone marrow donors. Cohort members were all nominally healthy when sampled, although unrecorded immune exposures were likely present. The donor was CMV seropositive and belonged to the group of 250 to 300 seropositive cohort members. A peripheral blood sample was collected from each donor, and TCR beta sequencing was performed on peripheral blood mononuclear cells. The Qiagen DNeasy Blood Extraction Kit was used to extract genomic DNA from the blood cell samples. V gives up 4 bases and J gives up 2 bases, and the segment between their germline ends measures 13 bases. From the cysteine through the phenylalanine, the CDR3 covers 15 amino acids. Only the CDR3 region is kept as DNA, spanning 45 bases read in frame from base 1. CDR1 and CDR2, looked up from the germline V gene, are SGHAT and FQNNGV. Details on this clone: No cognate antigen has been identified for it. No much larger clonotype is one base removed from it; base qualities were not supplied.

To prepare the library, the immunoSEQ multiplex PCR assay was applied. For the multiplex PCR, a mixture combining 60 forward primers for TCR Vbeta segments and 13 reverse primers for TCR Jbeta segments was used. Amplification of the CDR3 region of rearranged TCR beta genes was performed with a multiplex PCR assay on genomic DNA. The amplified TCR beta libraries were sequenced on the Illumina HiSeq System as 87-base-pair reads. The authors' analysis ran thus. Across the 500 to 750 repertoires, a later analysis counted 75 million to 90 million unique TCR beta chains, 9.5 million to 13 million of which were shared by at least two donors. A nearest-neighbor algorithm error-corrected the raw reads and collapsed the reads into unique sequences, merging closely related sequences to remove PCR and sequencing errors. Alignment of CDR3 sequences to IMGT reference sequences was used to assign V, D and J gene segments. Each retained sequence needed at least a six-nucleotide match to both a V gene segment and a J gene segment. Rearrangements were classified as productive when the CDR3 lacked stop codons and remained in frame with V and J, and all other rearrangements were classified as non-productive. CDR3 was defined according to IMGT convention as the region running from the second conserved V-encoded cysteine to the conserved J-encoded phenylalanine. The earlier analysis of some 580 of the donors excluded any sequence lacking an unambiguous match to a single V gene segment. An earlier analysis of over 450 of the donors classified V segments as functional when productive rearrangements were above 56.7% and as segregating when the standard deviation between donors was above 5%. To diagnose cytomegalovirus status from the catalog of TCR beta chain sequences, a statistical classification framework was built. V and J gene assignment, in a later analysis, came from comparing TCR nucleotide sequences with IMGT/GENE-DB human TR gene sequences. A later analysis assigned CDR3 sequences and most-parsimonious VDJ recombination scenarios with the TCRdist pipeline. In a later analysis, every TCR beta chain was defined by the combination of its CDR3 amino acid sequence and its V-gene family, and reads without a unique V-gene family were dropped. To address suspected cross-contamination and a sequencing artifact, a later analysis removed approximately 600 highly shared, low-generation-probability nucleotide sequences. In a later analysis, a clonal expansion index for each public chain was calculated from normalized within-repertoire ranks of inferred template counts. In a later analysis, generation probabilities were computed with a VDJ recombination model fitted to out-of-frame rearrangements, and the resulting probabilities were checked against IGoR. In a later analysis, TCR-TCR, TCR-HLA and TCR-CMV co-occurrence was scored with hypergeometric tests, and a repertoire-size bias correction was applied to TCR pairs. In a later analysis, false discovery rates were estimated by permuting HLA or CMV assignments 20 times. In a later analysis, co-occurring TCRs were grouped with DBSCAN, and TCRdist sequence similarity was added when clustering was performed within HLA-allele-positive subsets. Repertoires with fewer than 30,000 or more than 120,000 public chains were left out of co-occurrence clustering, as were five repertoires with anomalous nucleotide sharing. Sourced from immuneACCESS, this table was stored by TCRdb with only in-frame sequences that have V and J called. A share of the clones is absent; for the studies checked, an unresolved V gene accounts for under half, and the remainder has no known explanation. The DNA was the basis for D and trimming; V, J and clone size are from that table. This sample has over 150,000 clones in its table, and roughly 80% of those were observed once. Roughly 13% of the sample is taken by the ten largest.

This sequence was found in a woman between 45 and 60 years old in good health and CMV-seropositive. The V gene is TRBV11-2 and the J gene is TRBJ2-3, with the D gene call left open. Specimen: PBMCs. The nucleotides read TGTGCCAGCAGCTCCGACACCTCTCCCACAGATACGCAGTATTTT. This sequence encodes CASSSDTSPTDTQYF.